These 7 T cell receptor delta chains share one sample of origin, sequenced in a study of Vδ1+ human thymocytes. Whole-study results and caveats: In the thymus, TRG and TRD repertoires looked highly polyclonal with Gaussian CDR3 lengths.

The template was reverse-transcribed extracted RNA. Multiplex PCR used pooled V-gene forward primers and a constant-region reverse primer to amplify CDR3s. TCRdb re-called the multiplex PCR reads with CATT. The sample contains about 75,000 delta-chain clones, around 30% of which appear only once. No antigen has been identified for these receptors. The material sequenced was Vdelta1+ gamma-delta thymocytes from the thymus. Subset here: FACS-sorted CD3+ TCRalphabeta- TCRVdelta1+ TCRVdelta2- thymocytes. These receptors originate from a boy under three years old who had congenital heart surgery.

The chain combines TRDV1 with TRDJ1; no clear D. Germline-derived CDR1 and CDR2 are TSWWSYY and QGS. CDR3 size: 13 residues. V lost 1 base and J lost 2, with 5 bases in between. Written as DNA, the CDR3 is TGTGCTCTTGGGGAACGCAAGACCGATAAACTCATCTTT. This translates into CALGERKTDKLIF.

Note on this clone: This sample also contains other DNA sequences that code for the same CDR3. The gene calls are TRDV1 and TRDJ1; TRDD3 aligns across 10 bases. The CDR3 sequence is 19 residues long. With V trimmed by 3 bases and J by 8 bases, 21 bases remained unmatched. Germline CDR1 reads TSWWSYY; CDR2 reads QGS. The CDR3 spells CALGDPFPPLGDGPGKLIF. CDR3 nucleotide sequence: TGTGCTCTTGGGGATCCTTTCCCCCCACTGGGGGATGGACCGGGGAAACTCATCTTT.

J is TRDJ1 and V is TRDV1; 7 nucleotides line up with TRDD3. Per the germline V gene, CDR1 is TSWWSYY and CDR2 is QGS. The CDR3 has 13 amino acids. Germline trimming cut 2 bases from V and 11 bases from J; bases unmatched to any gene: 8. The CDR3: CALGEEGDSNLIF. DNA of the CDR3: TGTGCTCTTGGGGAAGAGGGGGATTCGAATCTCATCTTT.

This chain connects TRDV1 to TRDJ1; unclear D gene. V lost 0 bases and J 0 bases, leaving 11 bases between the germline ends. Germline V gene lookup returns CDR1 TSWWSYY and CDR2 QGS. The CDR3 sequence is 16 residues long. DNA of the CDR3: TGTGCTCTTGGGGAACTTGAGGGACCGTACACCGATAAACTCATCTTT. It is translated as CALGELEGPYTDKLIF.

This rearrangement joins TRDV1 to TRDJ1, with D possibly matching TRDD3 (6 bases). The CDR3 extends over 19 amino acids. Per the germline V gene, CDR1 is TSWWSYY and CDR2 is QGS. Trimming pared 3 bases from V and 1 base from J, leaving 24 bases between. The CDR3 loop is CALGDSPNMRDIPTDKLIF. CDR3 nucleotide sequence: TGTGCTCTTGGGGACTCTCCTAACATGAGGGATATACCCACCGATAAACTCATCTTT.

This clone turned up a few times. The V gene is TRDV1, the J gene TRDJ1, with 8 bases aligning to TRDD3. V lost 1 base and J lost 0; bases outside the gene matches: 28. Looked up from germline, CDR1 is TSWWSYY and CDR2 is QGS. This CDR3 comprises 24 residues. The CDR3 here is CALGEPYFSRDWGPGGPYTDKLIF. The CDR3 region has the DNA TGTGCTCTTGGGGAACCCTATTTTTCCCGCGACTGGGGGCCCGGGGGGCCATACACCGATAAACTCATCTTT.

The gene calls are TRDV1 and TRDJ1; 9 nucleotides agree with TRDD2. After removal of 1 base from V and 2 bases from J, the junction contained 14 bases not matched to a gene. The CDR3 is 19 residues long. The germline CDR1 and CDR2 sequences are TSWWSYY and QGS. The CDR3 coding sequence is TGTGCTCTTGGGGAACGTAACACCTTCCTACCTGGGTTGACCGATAAACTCATCTTT. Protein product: CALGERNTFLPGLTDKLIF.